The 13 T cell receptor beta chains in this list originate from one sample, sequenced in a study of T cells in Graves' hyperthyroidism and ophthalmopathy. Regions amplified from RNA transcripts were the TCR beta CDR3 regions. Using the HTBI primer set, a first-round RT-PCR was run on the TCR CDR3. TCRdb reprocessed the multiplex PCR reads with MiXCR, giving one entry per CDR3 protein. The table lists hundreds of thousands of distinct CDR3 sequences, about 14% of them singletons. Input material: blood. The source is a woman between 35 and 50 years old with Graves' hyperthyroidism.

This clonotype was counted ten times or more. The chain recombines TRBV6-1 with TRBJ2-2; 7 nucleotides align to TRBD1. The V gene end was trimmed by 6 bases and the J gene end by 8 bases; junction bases not matched to a gene: 9. The CDR3 is made up of 14 amino acids. Germline V gives CDR1 MNHNS, CDR2 SASEGT. The CDR3 nucleotides are TGTGCCAGCAGCCCACAGGGGAATTTGGGGGAGCTGTTTTTT. Amino acid sequence: CASSPQGNLGELFF.

CDR3 in amino acids: CASSYERNSYEQYF. The CDR3 DNA reads TGCGCCAGCAGCTATGAGCGGAACTCCTACGAGCAGTACTTC. The chain employs TRBV5-1 and TRBJ2-7, with D possibly matching TRBD2 (5 bases). The CDR3 runs to 14 residues. From germline, CDR1 is SGHRS and CDR2 YFSETQ. V lost 3 bases and J 0 bases, leaving 10 bases between the germline ends.

CDR3 amino acids: CATSRDGSVAGGLVSDEQFF. CDR3 DNA: TGTGCCACCAGCAGAGATGGTTCGGTTGCGGGAGGCCTCGTCAGCGATGAGCAGTTCTTC. The chain recombines TRBV15 with TRBJ2-1, with TRBD2 matching 8 bases. This CDR3 spans 20 amino acids. V was pared by 0 bases and J by 8 bases, with 21 bases of the junction left unmatched. CDR1 and CDR2 from the germline V gene are LNHNV and YYDKDF (reference sequence).

This clonotype has ten or more counts. This chain uses TRBV2 with TRBJ1-1; 7 bases match TRBD1. Germline V gene sequence: CDR1 SNHLY, CDR2 FYNNEI. This CDR3 spans 14 amino acids. J lost 1 base, V lost 4 bases, and 3 bases had no gene match. CDR3 loop: CASSVYRGNTEAFF. CDR3 DNA sequence: TGTGCCAGCAGTGTATACAGGGGGAACACTGAAGCTTTCTTT.

This clonotype was detected ten times or more. The chain is built from TRBV3-1 and TRBJ1-1; 9 positions match TRBD1. After removal of 7 bases from V and 5 bases from J, the junction contained 5 bases not matched to a gene. In germline, CDR1 is LGHDT, CDR2 YNNKEL (reference sequence). The CDR3 spans 13 residues. CDR3 sequence (DNA): TGTGCCAGCACCTGGACAGGGGAGACTGAAGCTTTCTTT. Translated: CASTWTGETEAFF.

Comments on this clonotype: The junction shows a germline mismatch at one end, possibly a read error. This sequence joins TRBV29-1 and TRBJ2-1; possible D gene TRBD2, 7 bases. Germline-derived CDR1 and CDR2 are SQVTM and ANQGSEA. This CDR3 region has 13 residues. CDR3 region: CSIELYRGGEQFF. The CDR3 DNA reads TGCAGCATTGAACTCTATAGGGGGGGGGAGCAGTTCTTC.

This rearrangement joins TRBV19 to TRBJ1-5; tentative D call: TRBD1 (5 bases). The germline V and J ends were trimmed by 4 bases and 5 bases, with 6 bases remaining between them. This CDR3 region has 12 residues. The germline V gene has CDR1 LNHDA and CDR2 SQIVND (reference sequence). CDR3 in DNA: TGTGCCAGTAGTAGACAGTATCAGCCCCAGCATTTT. Translated: CASSRQYQPQHF. Combining the CDR3 with reference TRBV19 and TRBJ1-5 gives the whole variable domain DGGITQSPKYLFRKEGQNVTLSCEQNLNHDAMYWYRQDPGQGLRLIYYSQIVNDFQKGDIAEGYSVSREKKESFPLTVTSAQKNPTAFYLCASSRQYQPQHFGDGTRLSIL.

This clonotype was observed at least ten times. V and J are TRBV27 and TRBJ1-6, with D perhaps matching TRBD1 (5 bases). In germline, CDR1 is MNHEY, CDR2 SMNVEV (reference sequence). The CDR3 totals 15 residues. Trimming pared 3 bases from V and 2 bases from J, leaving 8 bases between. CDR3 bases: TGTGCCAGCAGTTTGGGGGGGACCTATAATTCACCCCTCCACTTT. Protein sequence: CASSLGGTYNSPLHF.

This clonotype showed up many times. The V and J genes are TRBV18 and TRBJ1-5; the D is unclear. V was cut by 3 bases and J by 4 bases, with 7 bases left in between. Germline V gene data show CDR1 as KGHSH and CDR2 as LQKENI. This CDR3 comprises 13 residues. CDR3 amino acids: CASSPDGNQPQHF. CDR3 nucleotides: TGTGCCAGCTCACCGGACGGGAATCAGCCCCAGCATTTT.

This clonotype was seen ten or more times. The chain uses TRBV12-3 or TRBV12-4 and TRBJ1-2; D might be TRBD1 (5 bases). CDR3 size: 13 residues. Trimming removed 6 bases from V and 1 base from J, with 9 bases in between. This chain's CDR3 is CASSRVSNYGYTF. The CDR3 nucleotides are TGTGCCAGCAGCAGGGTTAGTAACTATGGCTACACCTTC.

This chain joins TRBV3-1 and TRBJ2-7; 12 nucleotides align to TRBD2. CDR1 is LGHDT and CDR2 is YNNKEL in the germline V gene (reference sequence). J was trimmed by 1 base and V by 0 bases; bases with no gene match: 10. This CDR3 region has 19 residues. The CDR3 DNA reads as TGTGCCAGCAGCCAAGATGGTCTAGCGGGAGGGAAGGGGTCCTACGAGCAGTACTTC. Translated: CASSQDGLAGGKGSYEQYF.

This clonotype was found many times. The chain has TRBV24-1 and TRBJ2-7; no definite D call. V shed 4 bases and J shed 0 bases, with 3 bases lying between them. This CDR3 region has 12 residues. Germline V gene sequence: CDR1 KGHDR, CDR2 SFDVKD. The CDR3 region has the DNA TGTGCCACCAGTGACTACTCCTACGAGCAGTACTTC. Translating it yields CATSDYSYEQYF.

This clonotype has a count of ten or more. The gene calls are TRBV5-6 and TRBJ1-1; tentatively, D is TRBD1 (5 bases). Germline loops: CDR1 SGHDT, CDR2 YYEEEE. The V gene lost 4 bases and the J gene lost 0 bases, with 13 bases spanning the gap. The CDR3 is made up of 15 amino acids. The CDR3 DNA reads as TGTGCCAGCAGCAGTCGACAGCGGATGAACACTGAAGCTTTCTTT. This codes for CASSSRQRMNTEAFF.